This TCR beta chain was sequenced for a study of T cells after posttransplantation cyclophosphamide. Study-wide results and caveats: Tissue-infiltrating T cells from skin or gut overlapped little with blood T cells. After PTCy, TRB diversity resembled that of CNI/methotrexate controls.

Of note for this clone: The antigen remains undetermined.

Methotrexate plus calcineurin inhibitor accompanied controls' myeloablative marrow transplants; sampling was 1 year later. Generated by immunoSEQ multiplex PCR, the TCRdb table keeps only in-frame clones and is missing some. The sample lists 12,000 or so clones; 70% to 90% were seen once. The sequencing used PBMCs, collected 367 days after allogeneic stem cell transplant with calcineurin inhibitor and methotrexate. The source of this sequence is a male patient aged 25 to 39 who received an allogeneic stem cell transplant from an unrelated donor, was CMV-positive, and had acute GVHD only. The graft donor may have contributed some T cells.

The DNA for the CDR3 is TGTGCCAGCAGTTCAGGGGCAGAGACCCAGTACTTC. Its protein product is CASSSGAETQYF. This rearrangement joins TRBV2 to TRBJ2-5; tentative D call: TRBD1 (6 bases). The CDR3 covers 12 residues. V shed 5 bases and J shed 4 bases, with 8 bases lying between them. Germline V gene data show CDR1 as SNHLY and CDR2 as FYNNEI.